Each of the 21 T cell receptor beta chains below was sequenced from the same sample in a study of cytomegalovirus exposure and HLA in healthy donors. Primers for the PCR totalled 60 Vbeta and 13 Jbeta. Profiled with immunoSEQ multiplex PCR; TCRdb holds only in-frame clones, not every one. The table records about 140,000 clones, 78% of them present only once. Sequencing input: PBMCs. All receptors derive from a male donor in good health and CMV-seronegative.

The CDR3 region is CASSLRTGHTYEQYF. CDR3 bases: TGTGCCAGCAGCTTAAGGACAGGTCACACCTACGAGCAGTACTTC. J is TRBJ2-7 and V is TRBV5-4, with 7 bases identical to TRBD1. V shed 2 bases and J 2 bases; nucleotides not matched to a gene: 7. The CDR3 totals 15 residues. Germline V lookup: CDR1 SGHNT, CDR2 YYREEE (reference sequence).

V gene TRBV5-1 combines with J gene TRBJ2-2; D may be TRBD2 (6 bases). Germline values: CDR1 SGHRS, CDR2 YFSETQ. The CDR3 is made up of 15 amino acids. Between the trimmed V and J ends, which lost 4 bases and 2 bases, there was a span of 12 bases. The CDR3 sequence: CASSPGGENTGELFF. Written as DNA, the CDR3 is TGCGCCAGCAGCCCTGGAGGGGAAAACACCGGGGAGCTGTTTTTT.

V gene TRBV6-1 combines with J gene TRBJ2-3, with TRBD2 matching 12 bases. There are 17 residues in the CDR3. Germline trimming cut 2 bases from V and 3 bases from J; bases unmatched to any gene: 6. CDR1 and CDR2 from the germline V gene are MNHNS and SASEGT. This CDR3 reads CASSEFTSGRRTDTQYF. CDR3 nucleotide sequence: TGTGCCAGCAGTGAATTCACTAGCGGGAGGAGGACAGATACGCAGTATTTT.

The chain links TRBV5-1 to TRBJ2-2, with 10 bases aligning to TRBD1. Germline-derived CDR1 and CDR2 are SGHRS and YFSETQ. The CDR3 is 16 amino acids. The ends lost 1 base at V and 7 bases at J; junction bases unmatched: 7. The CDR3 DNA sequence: TGCGCCAGCAGCTTGTCACGACAGGGGGCGAGCGGGGAGCTGTTTTTT. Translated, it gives CASSLSRQGASGELFF.

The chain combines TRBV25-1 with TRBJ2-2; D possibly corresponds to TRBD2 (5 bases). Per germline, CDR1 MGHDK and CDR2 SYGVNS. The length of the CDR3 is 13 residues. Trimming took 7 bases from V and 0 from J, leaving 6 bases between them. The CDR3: CASTEANTGELFF. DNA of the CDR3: TGTGCCAGCACGGAGGCGAACACCGGGGAGCTGTTTTTT.

CDR3 DNA sequence: TGTGCCAGCAGCTCATCGGGACAGGTAATCCATGAGCAGTTCTTC. It codes for CASSSSGQVIHEQFF. The gene calls are TRBV13 and TRBJ2-1; 8 bases fit TRBD1. This CDR3 is 15 amino acids long. The V gene's germline CDR1 is PRHDT and CDR2 FYEKMQ (reference sequence). The ends lost 4 bases at V and 8 bases at J; junction bases unmatched: 10.

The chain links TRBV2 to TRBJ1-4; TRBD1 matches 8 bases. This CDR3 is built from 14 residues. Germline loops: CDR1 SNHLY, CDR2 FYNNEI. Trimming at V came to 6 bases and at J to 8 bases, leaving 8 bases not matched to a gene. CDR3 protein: CASRGTGWGEKLFF. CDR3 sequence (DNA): TGTGCCAGCAGGGGGACAGGCTGGGGGGAAAAACTGTTTTTT.

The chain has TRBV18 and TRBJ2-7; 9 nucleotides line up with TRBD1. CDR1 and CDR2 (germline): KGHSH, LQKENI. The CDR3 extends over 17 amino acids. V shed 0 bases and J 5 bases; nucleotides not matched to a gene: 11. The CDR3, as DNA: TGTGCCAGCTCACCACCCAACCGGGACAGGGAATCCCACGAGCAGTACTTC. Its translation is CASSPPNRDRESHEQYF.

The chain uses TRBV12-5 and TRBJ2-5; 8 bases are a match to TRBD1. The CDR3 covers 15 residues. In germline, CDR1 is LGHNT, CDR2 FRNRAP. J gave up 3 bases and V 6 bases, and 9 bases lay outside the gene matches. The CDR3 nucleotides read TGTGCTAGTGGGTCCCCAGGGGGCTGGGAAGAGACCCAGTACTTC. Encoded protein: CASGSPGGWEETQYF.

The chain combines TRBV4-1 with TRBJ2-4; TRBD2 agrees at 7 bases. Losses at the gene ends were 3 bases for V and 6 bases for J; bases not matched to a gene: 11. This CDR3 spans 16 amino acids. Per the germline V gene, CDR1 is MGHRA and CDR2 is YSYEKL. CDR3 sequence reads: CASSHGRELYRNIQYF. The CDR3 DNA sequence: TGCGCCAGCAGCCATGGGAGGGAGCTATATAGAAACATTCAGTACTTC.

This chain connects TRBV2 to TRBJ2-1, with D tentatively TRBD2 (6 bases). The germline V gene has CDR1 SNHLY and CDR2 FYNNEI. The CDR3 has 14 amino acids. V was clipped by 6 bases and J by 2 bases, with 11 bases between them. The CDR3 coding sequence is TGTGCCAGCAGGCCCGGGGGTACCTACAATGAGCAGTTCTTC. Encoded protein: CASRPGGTYNEQFF.

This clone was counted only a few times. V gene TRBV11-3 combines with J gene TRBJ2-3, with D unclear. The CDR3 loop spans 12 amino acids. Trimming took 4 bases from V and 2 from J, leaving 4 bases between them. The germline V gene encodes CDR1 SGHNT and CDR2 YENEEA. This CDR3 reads CASSYHTDTQYF. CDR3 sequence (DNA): TGTGCCAGCAGCTATCACACAGATACGCAGTATTTT.

CDR3 loop: CASSSWGGLAGEETQYF. CDR3 coding DNA: TGTGCCAGCAGCTCATGGGGGGGACTAGCGGGAGAAGAGACCCAGTACTTC. The chain carries TRBV7-6 and TRBJ2-5; 14 bases fit TRBD2. Trimming at V came to 4 bases and at J to 3 bases, leaving 7 bases not matched to a gene. Germline loops: CDR1 SGHVS, CDR2 FNYEAQ. CDR3 length: 17 residues.

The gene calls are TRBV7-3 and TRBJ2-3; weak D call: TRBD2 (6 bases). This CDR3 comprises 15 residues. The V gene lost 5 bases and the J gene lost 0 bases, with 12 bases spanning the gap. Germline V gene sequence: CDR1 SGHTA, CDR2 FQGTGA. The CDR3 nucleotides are TGTGCCAGCAGCCAGACTGGGACTAGCACAGATACGCAGTATTTT. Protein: CASSQTGTSTDTQYF.

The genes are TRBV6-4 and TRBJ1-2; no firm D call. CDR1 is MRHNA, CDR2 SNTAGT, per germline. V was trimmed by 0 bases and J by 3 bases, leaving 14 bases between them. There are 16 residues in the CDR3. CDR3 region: CASSDSIGGLHYGYTF. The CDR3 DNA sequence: TGTGCCAGCAGTGACTCGATAGGCGGACTTCACTATGGCTACACCTTC.

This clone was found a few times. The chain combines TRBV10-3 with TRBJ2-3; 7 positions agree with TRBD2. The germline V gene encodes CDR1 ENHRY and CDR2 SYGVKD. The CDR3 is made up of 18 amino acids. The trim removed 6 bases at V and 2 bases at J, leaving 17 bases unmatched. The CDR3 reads CAIRRGEGRGKDTDTQYF. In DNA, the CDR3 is TGTGCCATCAGGAGAGGGGAAGGGAGGGGCAAAGACACAGATACGCAGTATTTT.

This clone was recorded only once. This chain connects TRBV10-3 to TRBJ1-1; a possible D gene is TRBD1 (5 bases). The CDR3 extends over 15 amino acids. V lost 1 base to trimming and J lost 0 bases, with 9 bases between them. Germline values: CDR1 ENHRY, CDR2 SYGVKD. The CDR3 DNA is TGTGCCATCAGTGAGTTGGTAGGGGTGAACACTGAAGCTTTCTTT. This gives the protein CAISELVGVNTEAFF.

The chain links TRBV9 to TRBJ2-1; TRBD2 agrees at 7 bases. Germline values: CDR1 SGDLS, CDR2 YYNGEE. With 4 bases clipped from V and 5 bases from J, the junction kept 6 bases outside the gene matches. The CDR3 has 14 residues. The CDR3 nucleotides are TGTGCCAGCAGCTTTCTAGCGGACCACAATGAGCAGTTCTTC. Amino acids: CASSFLADHNEQFF.

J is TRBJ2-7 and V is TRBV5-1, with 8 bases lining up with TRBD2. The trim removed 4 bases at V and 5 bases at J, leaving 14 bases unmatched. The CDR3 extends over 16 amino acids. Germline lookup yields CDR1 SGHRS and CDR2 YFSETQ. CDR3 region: CASSLDGSGSIDEQYF. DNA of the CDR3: TGCGCCAGCAGCCTGGATGGGAGCGGGAGTATCGACGAGCAGTACTTC.

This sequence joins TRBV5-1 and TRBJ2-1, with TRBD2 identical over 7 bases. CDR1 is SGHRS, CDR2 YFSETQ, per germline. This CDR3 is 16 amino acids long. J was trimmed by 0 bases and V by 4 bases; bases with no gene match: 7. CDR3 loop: CASSPTGGSSYNEQFF. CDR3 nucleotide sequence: TGCGCCAGCAGCCCCACGGGCGGGAGCTCCTACAATGAGCAGTTCTTC.

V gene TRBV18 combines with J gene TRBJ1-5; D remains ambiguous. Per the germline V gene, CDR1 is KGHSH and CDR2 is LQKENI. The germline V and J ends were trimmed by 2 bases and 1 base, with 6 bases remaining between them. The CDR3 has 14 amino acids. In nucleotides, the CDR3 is TGTGCCAGCTCACCATCGGGGAGCAATCAGCCCCAGCATTTT. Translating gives CASSPSGSNQPQHF.